This T cell receptor (beta chain) is drawn from a study of human T cells and chemical hapten exposure. The time point here: patch test 2, 6 weeks after DPC sensitization. Treatment of the sample: therapeutic diphenylcyclopropenone sensitization with weekly scalp DPC. Each patch-test visit's blood sample preceded patch application. In the original processing: Sample-level TCR yields exhibited a median of about 96,000, with a range of about 23,224 to 700,000. TCRdb re-analysed the RACE reads in MiXCR, keeping a single row per CDR3 protein. The V and J calls reflect TCRdb's pipeline rather than the authors' work. Seen here are approximately 350,000 distinct CDR3 sequences, more than 5% observed once, and the top ten hold about 5%. Germline lookup yields CDR1 SEHNR and CDR2 FQNEAQ (reference sequence). This CDR3 region has 18 residues. The germline V and J ends were trimmed by 3 bases and 1 base, with 19 bases remaining between them.

Sample: whole blood, taken in connection with sensitization to the hapten diphenylcyclopropenone (DPC). This receptor was obtained from a woman aged 18-29 years with alopecia areata. Some clones in this sample may be carry-over from other donors' samples. The chain links TRBV7-9 to TRBJ1-3; D possibly corresponds to TRBD1 (5 bases). This chain's CDR3 is CASSFPGPSARSGNTIYF. As DNA, the CDR3 is TGTGCCAGCAGCTTTCCGGGGCCGTCAGCTCGGTCTGGAAACACCATATATTTT.